This TCR beta chain was sequenced in a study of control samples from healthy donors and cancer patients. Here immunoSEQ multiplex PCR was the method, and the copy in TCRdb shows in-frame clones only, minus some. The table has over 85,000 clones, approximately 90% seen once. The CDR3 has 15 residues. Per germline, CDR1 SEHNR and CDR2 FQNEAQ (reference sequence). V trimming: 5 bases; J trimming: 1 base; junction bases outside the gene matches: 6. Sequencing was carried out using blood. The receptor was derived from a woman aged 18-29 years in good health. The J gene is TRBJ2-7, the V gene TRBV7-9; 9 bases are a match to TRBD1. The CDR3 loop reads CASSRPGTGSYEQYF. The CDR3 DNA reads as TGTGCCAGCAGCAGACCCGGGACAGGGTCCTACGAGCAGTACTTC.